The sequence of this T cell receptor beta chain was determined in a study of Ad26.COV2.S vaccination and SARS-CoV-2 variants. Study results and caveats: Analyses that measured TCR breadth and depth may have underestimated total T cell responses. Placebo recipients trailed vaccine recipients in spike-specific TCR breadth.

Notes on this clone: Its antigen is not identified.

The data were produced by immunoSEQ multiplex PCR, yet TCRdb's version contains in-frame clones alone and is incomplete. Of over 100,000 clones in the sample, about three quarters were seen once. Germline CDR1 SGHTA, CDR2 FQGNSA. V shed 4 bases, J shed 8 bases, and the junction held 7 bases outside the gene matches. The CDR3 has 15 amino acids. Sample: peripheral blood, taken after recovery from COVID-19. The V call is TRBV7-2, the J call TRBJ1-4; the match to TRBD1 covers 10 bases. The sequence derives from a human donor who had recovered from COVID-19. The CDR3, as DNA: TGTGCCAGCAGCTCCCCGGGACAGGGGCGAGAAAAACTGTTTTTT. Translation: CASSSPGQGREKLFF.